The T cell receptor beta chain described here comes from a study of T cells after yellow fever vaccination. For the study at large: Low-cell-number fractions underwent preparation using SMART-Seq v4 Ultra Low Input.

Trimming removed 1 base from V and 9 bases from J; junction bases left unmatched: 18. Germline V CDR1 and CDR2: SGHAT, FQDESV (reference sequence). CDR3 length equals 18 residues. This clonotype was recorded a few times. TCRdb re-analysed the 5' RACE reads in MiXCR, keeping a single row per CDR3 protein. This sample has about 160,000 distinct CDR3 sequences, with 6.5% to 8.5% found just once. The starting material was CD4+ T cells sorted from PBMCs, obtained less than 6 days after the first yellow fever vaccination. The sequence derives from a man in his late teens or twenties who received the YFV17D yellow fever vaccine. V gene TRBV11-1 combines with J gene TRBJ1-5; TRBD1 aligns across 7 bases. Here the CDR3 reads CASSLVRGVGQRASPQHF. In nucleotides, the CDR3 is TGTGCCAGCAGCTTAGTGAGGGGGGTGGGACAGAGGGCATCGCCCCAGCATTTT. The whole variable domain, filled in from reference TRBV11-1 and TRBJ1-5, reads EAEVAQSPRYKITEKSQAVAFWCDPISGHATLYWYRQILGQGPELLVQFQDESVVDDSQLPKDRFSAERLKGVDSTLKIQPAELGDSAMYLCASSLVRGVGQRASPQHFGDGTRLSIL.